The clone carrying this TCR beta chain was counted once. Clones were read by immunoSEQ multiplex PCR, and TCRdb kept only the in-frame ones, dropping some. The sample carries tens of thousands of clones, roughly 91% recorded once. Germline CDR1 is SQVTM and CDR2 is ANQGSEA. The CDR3 is 13 amino acids. V was trimmed by 3 bases and J by 10 bases, leaving 18 bases between them. These data come from a study of T cell changes during pregnancy in multiple sclerosis. The V call is TRBV29-1, the J call TRBJ1-2, with D perhaps TRBD1 (5 bases). This TCR derives from a female donor in good health, enrolled as a control in a pregnancy study. This sample comprised peripheral blood, obtained in the third trimester of pregnancy. The CDR3 region has the DNA TGCAGCGTTGACAACTGGGGGACTCACGACTACACCTTC. This translates into CSVDNWGTHDYTF. Full variable domain (missing parts from reference TRBV29-1 and TRBJ1-2): SAVISQKPSRDICQRGTSLTIQCQVDSQVTMMFWYRQQPGQSLTLIATANQGSEATYESGFVIDKFPISRPNLTFSTLTVSNMSPEDSSIYLCSVDNWGTHDYTFGSGTRLTVV.